These T cell receptor beta chains were read from a single sample in a study of cytomegalovirus exposure and HLA in healthy donors. Clones were read by immunoSEQ multiplex PCR, and TCRdb kept only the in-frame ones, dropping some. The repertoire holds 140,000 to 150,000 clones, with 65% to 85% as singletons. Input material: PBMCs. The receptors were gathered from a male donor in good health and CMV-seronegative. The CDR3 runs from the conserved cysteine through the conserved F or W. A D gene is named only where the DNA matches it firmly. Some rows have no size entry. The others give once, few or many, or a class for an expanded clone.

d_gene: .
abundance: once
v_gene: TRBV6-6
j_gene: TRBJ1-2
CDR3nt: TGTGCCAGCACCCCGTGGGGGGAAGGTGGCTACACCTTC
CDR3aa: CASTPWGEGGYTF

d_gene: .
abundance: once
v_gene: TRBV9
j_gene: TRBJ1-6
CDR3nt: TGTGCCAGCAGCACCTTAGATAGTGGTTCACCCCTCCACTTT
CDR3aa: CASSTLDSGSPLHF

d_gene: .
abundance: few
v_gene: TRBV29-1
j_gene: TRBJ1-2
CDR3nt: TGCAGCGGGAGCGCCGCAGAGAGTGGCTACACCTTC
CDR3aa: CSGSAAESGYTF

d_gene: .
abundance: .
v_gene: TRBV28
j_gene: TRBJ2-5
CDR3nt: TGTGCCAGCAGTTTGCTACAGGGCTTCCAAGAGACCCAGTACTTC
CDR3aa: CASSLLQGFQETQYF

d_gene: .
abundance: .
v_gene: TRBV5-6
j_gene: TRBJ2-7
CDR3nt: TGTGCCAGCACCGCCGACGGTAGCAGACCCTACGAGCAGTACTTC
CDR3aa: CASTADGSRPYEQYF

d_gene: .
abundance: .
v_gene: TRBV11-1
j_gene: TRBJ2-5
CDR3nt: TGTGCCAGCAGCTTAGGCAGGGCGAGCCGACGGGAGACCCAGTACTTC
CDR3aa: CASSLGRASRRETQYF

d_gene: TRBD2
abundance: .
v_gene: TRBV15
j_gene: TRBJ2-1
CDR3nt: TGTGCCACCAGCGCGGGGGGCGATAAGAAGCAGTTCTTC
CDR3aa: CATSAGGDKKQFF

d_gene: .
abundance: .
v_gene: TRBV11-3
j_gene: TRBJ2-5
CDR3nt: TGTGCCAGCAGCTTAGCGGGTGAGGGCCAGTACTTC
CDR3aa: CASSLAGEGQYF

d_gene: .
abundance: .
v_gene: TRBV9
j_gene: TRBJ2-1
CDR3nt: TGTGCCAGCAGCGTAGGAGGCCGGCTTGAGCAGTTCTTC
CDR3aa: CASSVGGRLEQFF

d_gene: TRBD2
abundance: .
v_gene: TRBV5-4
j_gene: TRBJ2-1
CDR3nt: TGTGCCAGCAGCTTGACTAGCGGTTCTTCCTACAATGAGCAGTTCTTC
CDR3aa: CASSLTSGSSYNEQFF

d_gene: .
abundance: .
v_gene: TRBV29-1
j_gene: TRBJ2-3
CDR3nt: TGCAGCGTTCGGAGGGGTGCCACTAGCACAGATACGCAGTATTTT
CDR3aa: CSVRRGATSTDTQYF

d_gene: TRBD1
abundance: few
v_gene: TRBV7-2
j_gene: TRBJ1-2
CDR3nt: TGTGCCAGCAGCTTAGAGGACAGGACTAACTATGGCTACACCTTC
CDR3aa: CASSLEDRTNYGYTF

d_gene: .
abundance: once
v_gene: TRBV25-1
j_gene: TRBJ1-5
CDR3nt: TGTGCCAGCTCCCCAGGAGCGAGGTACGGCGGGAGCAATCAGCCCCAGCATTTT
CDR3aa: CASSPGARYGGSNQPQHF

d_gene: .
abundance: once
v_gene: TRBV10-3
j_gene: TRBJ2-1
CDR3nt: TGTGCCATCAGTGCGGGGAATGAGCAGTTCTTC
CDR3aa: CAISAGNEQFF

d_gene: .
abundance: .
v_gene: TRBV29-1
j_gene: TRBJ1-3
CDR3nt: TGCAGCGTTGATTGGGGGGAGGCCATATATTTT
CDR3aa: CSVDWGEAIYF

d_gene: TRBD1
abundance: .
v_gene: TRBV19
j_gene: TRBJ1-6
CDR3nt: TGTGCCAGTAAACAGGGGGACTCCTATAATTCACCCCTCCACTTT
CDR3aa: CASKQGDSYNSPLHF

d_gene: .
abundance: few
v_gene: TRBV9
j_gene: TRBJ2-7
CDR3nt: TGTGCCAGCAGCGTAGGGGCTAGCCACGAGCAGTACTTC
CDR3aa: CASSVGASHEQYF

d_gene: .
abundance: few
v_gene: TRBV7-9
j_gene: TRBJ2-1
CDR3nt: TGTGCCAGCTCGACAGGAGGCACCATTTCCTACAATGAGCAGTTCTTC
CDR3aa: CASSTGGTISYNEQFF

d_gene: TRBD1
abundance: .
v_gene: TRBV5-5
j_gene: TRBJ1-1
CDR3nt: TGTGCCAGCAGCTTGCAAGGGGGCTCGGTCACTGAAGCTTTCTTT
CDR3aa: CASSLQGGSVTEAFF

d_gene: .
abundance: few
v_gene: TRBV4-1
j_gene: TRBJ2-7
CDR3nt: TGCGCCAGCAGGCCAAGATTAGAGGGGGTCAAGAACGAGCAGTACTTC
CDR3aa: CASRPRLEGVKNEQYF

d_gene: TRBD2
abundance: .
v_gene: TRBV7-6
j_gene: TRBJ2-3
CDR3nt: TGTGCCAGCAGCTCCAAGCCGGGACTAGCTTCCACAGATACGCAGTATTTT
CDR3aa: CASSSKPGLASTDTQYF

d_gene: .
abundance: .
v_gene: TRBV4-2
j_gene: TRBJ2-1
CDR3nt: TGTGCCAGCAGCCAAGAAAGAAGAAGCGGGCGGGGATTCTTC
CDR3aa: CASSQERRSGRGFF

d_gene: .
abundance: .
v_gene: TRBV7-9
j_gene: TRBJ2-2
CDR3nt: TGTGCCAGCAGCTTAGTTCGGGCCGGGGAGCTGTTTTTT
CDR3aa: CASSLVRAGELFF

d_gene: .
abundance: .
v_gene: TRBV9
j_gene: TRBJ1-1
CDR3nt: TGTGCCAGCAGCGTAAAAGGAAGGGCGACAGACAACACTGAAGCTTTCTTT
CDR3aa: CASSVKGRATDNTEAFF

d_gene: TRBD1
abundance: .
v_gene: TRBV19
j_gene: TRBJ2-2
CDR3nt: TGTGCCAGCAATACAGGGGAAACCGGGGAGCTGTTTTTT
CDR3aa: CASNTGETGELFF

d_gene: TRBD2
abundance: .
v_gene: TRBV19
j_gene: TRBJ2-7
CDR3nt: TGTGCCAGTAGTATAACGGGCGGGAGCTACGAGCAGTACTTC
CDR3aa: CASSITGGSYEQYF

d_gene: TRBD2
abundance: .
v_gene: TRBV6-5
j_gene: TRBJ2-1
CDR3nt: TGTGCCAGCAGTTACAGGGGACTAGCGGTTGAGCAGTTCTTC
CDR3aa: CASSYRGLAVEQFF

d_gene: .
abundance: .
v_gene: TRBV6-5
j_gene: TRBJ2-7
CDR3nt: TGTGCCAGCAGTTGGACTCGGAGCTCCTACGAGCAGTACTTC
CDR3aa: CASSWTRSSYEQYF

d_gene: TRBD2
abundance: .
v_gene: TRBV25-1
j_gene: TRBJ2-5
CDR3nt: TGTGCCAGCAACGGACTAGCGGGGGGACAAGAGACCCAGTACTTC
CDR3aa: CASNGLAGGQETQYF

d_gene: TRBD2
abundance: once
v_gene: TRBV6-4
j_gene: TRBJ2-3
CDR3nt: TGTGCCAGCAGTGACAGCGGGGGGGCGGAAATTAGCACAGATACGCAGTATTTT
CDR3aa: CASSDSGGAEISTDTQYF

d_gene: TRBD1
abundance: .
v_gene: TRBV9
j_gene: TRBJ2-3
CDR3nt: TGTGCCAGCAGCCTGGGACAGGGGAACACAGATACGCAGTATTTT
CDR3aa: CASSLGQGNTDTQYF

d_gene: .
abundance: .
v_gene: TRBV27
j_gene: TRBJ1-2
CDR3nt: TGTGCCAGCAGTTTCATCGACAGCCGCTATGGCTACACCTTC
CDR3aa: CASSFIDSRYGYTF

d_gene: .
abundance: .
v_gene: TRBV5-1
j_gene: TRBJ1-5
CDR3nt: TGCGCCAGCAGCTTGGGGGTCGAGGCAGTCTCGCCCCAGCATTTT
CDR3aa: CASSLGVEAVSPQHF

d_gene: .
abundance: once
v_gene: TRBV7-8
j_gene: TRBJ1-2
CDR3nt: TGTGCCAGCAGCTTAGTCGTGGCGGTAGGAGGCTACACCTTC
CDR3aa: CASSLVVAVGGYTF

d_gene: TRBD1
abundance: .
v_gene: TRBV6-4
j_gene: TRBJ1-2
CDR3nt: TGTGCCAGCAGTGACTGGGACAGGGGCTATGGCTACACCTTC
CDR3aa: CASSDWDRGYGYTF

d_gene: .
abundance: .
v_gene: TRBV6-6
j_gene: TRBJ2-5
CDR3nt: TGTGCCAGCAGTTATTTCGGCGGGGACGAGACCCAGTACTTC
CDR3aa: CASSYFGGDETQYF

d_gene: TRBD2
abundance: once
v_gene: TRBV4-2
j_gene: TRBJ2-3
CDR3nt: TGTGCCAGCAGCCAAGACGGAGCGGGGAGATTAGATACGCAGTATTTT
CDR3aa: CASSQDGAGRLDTQYF

d_gene: .
abundance: .
v_gene: TRBV10-2
j_gene: TRBJ1-1
CDR3nt: TGCGCCAGCAGTGAATGGCAGGGCATCACTGAAGCTTTCTTT
CDR3aa: CASSEWQGITEAFF

d_gene: .
abundance: few
v_gene: TRBV5-4
j_gene: TRBJ1-2
CDR3nt: TGTGCCAGCAGCTTGGAAGGAGGACATGGCTACACCTTC
CDR3aa: CASSLEGGHGYTF

d_gene: .
abundance: .
v_gene: TRBV29-1
j_gene: TRBJ2-3
CDR3nt: TGCAGCGTTGATAGGCCACAGGGAACAGATACGCAGTATTTT
CDR3aa: CSVDRPQGTDTQYF

d_gene: .
abundance: few
v_gene: TRBV5-1
j_gene: TRBJ2-7
CDR3nt: TGCGCCAGCAGCCCGGTGGAGGGGGCGGGCGAGCAGTACTTC
CDR3aa: CASSPVEGAGEQYF

d_gene: .
abundance: .
v_gene: TRBV9
j_gene: TRBJ2-7
CDR3nt: TGTGCCAGCAGCGTAGTGTTTAAGTACTTC
CDR3aa: CASSVVFKYF

d_gene: TRBD2
abundance: .
v_gene: TRBV9
j_gene: TRBJ2-3
CDR3nt: TGTGCCAGCAGCGTAGTGGAAGCGGGGCCCCTCGGTACGCAGTATTTT
CDR3aa: CASSVVEAGPLGTQYF

d_gene: TRBD1
abundance: .
v_gene: TRBV9
j_gene: TRBJ1-5
CDR3nt: TGTGCCAGCAGCGTACAGGGGGCCGGGCAGCCCCAGCATTTT
CDR3aa: CASSVQGAGQPQHF

d_gene: .
abundance: .
v_gene: TRBV2
j_gene: TRBJ2-6
CDR3nt: TGTGCCAGCAGTGAGGGCGGCTCTGGGGCCAACGGCCTGACTTTC
CDR3aa: CASSEGGSGANGLTF

d_gene: .
abundance: .
v_gene: TRBV25-1
j_gene: TRBJ2-7
CDR3nt: TGTGCCAGCAGCAGGAAACCGTCCTACGAGCAGTACTTC
CDR3aa: CASSRKPSYEQYF

d_gene: TRBD2
abundance: .
v_gene: TRBV2
j_gene: TRBJ2-3
CDR3nt: TGTGCCAGCAGTAGGAGAGGGGAGACCCCCGGGACTAGCGGGCACCTCGGAGATACGCAGTATTTT
CDR3aa: CASSRRGETPGTSGHLGDTQYF

d_gene: .
abundance: once
v_gene: TRBV6-5
j_gene: TRBJ1-2
CDR3nt: TGTGCCAGCAGTAATGCGGGGGTCTATGGCTACACCTTC
CDR3aa: CASSNAGVYGYTF

d_gene: .
abundance: once
v_gene: TRBV29-1
j_gene: TRBJ1-2
CDR3nt: TGCAGCGTTGTGGAGGGTGGATATGGCTACACCTTC
CDR3aa: CSVVEGGYGYTF

d_gene: .
abundance: .
v_gene: TRBV6-1
j_gene: TRBJ2-7
CDR3nt: TGTGCCAGCAGTACCCAGCGGAGATCCTACGAGCAGTACTTC
CDR3aa: CASSTQRRSYEQYF

d_gene: .
abundance: .
v_gene: TRBV10-3
j_gene: TRBJ2-7
CDR3nt: TGTGCCATCAGTGCTCTACTAGGCGGGTTTGACGAGCAGTACTTC
CDR3aa: CAISALLGGFDEQYF

d_gene: TRBD2
abundance: few
v_gene: TRBV11-2
j_gene: TRBJ2-2
CDR3nt: TGTGCCAGCAGCACCGGGACTAGCGGGGGCACCGGGGAGCTGTTTTTT
CDR3aa: CASSTGTSGGTGELFF

d_gene: .
abundance: few
v_gene: TRBV6-1
j_gene: TRBJ2-1
CDR3nt: TGTGCCAGCATGACAGTATACACTTACAATGAGCAGTTCTTC
CDR3aa: CASMTVYTYNEQFF

d_gene: .
abundance: .
v_gene: TRBV6-6
j_gene: TRBJ1-3
CDR3nt: TGTGCCAGCAGTTACCCTACAGGCTCCTCTGGAAACACCATATATTTT
CDR3aa: CASSYPTGSSGNTIYF

d_gene: TRBD1
abundance: once
v_gene: TRBV6-1
j_gene: TRBJ1-2
CDR3nt: TGTGCCAGCACAGAACAGGGGGGAGGGTATGGCTACACCTTC
CDR3aa: CASTEQGGGYGYTF

d_gene: .
abundance: .
v_gene: TRBV5-1
j_gene: TRBJ2-5
CDR3nt: TGCGCCAGCAGCCCCCGGGACACCCTCCAAGAGACCCAGTACTTC
CDR3aa: CASSPRDTLQETQYF

d_gene: .
abundance: .
v_gene: TRBV18
j_gene: TRBJ1-6
CDR3nt: TGTGCCAGCTCCGTGGACAGACCAAATAATTCACCCCTCCACTTT
CDR3aa: CASSVDRPNNSPLHF

d_gene: .
abundance: .
v_gene: TRBV30
j_gene: TRBJ1-2
CDR3nt: TGTGCCTGGCCGCGGCGGAACTATGGCTACACCTTC
CDR3aa: CAWPRRNYGYTF